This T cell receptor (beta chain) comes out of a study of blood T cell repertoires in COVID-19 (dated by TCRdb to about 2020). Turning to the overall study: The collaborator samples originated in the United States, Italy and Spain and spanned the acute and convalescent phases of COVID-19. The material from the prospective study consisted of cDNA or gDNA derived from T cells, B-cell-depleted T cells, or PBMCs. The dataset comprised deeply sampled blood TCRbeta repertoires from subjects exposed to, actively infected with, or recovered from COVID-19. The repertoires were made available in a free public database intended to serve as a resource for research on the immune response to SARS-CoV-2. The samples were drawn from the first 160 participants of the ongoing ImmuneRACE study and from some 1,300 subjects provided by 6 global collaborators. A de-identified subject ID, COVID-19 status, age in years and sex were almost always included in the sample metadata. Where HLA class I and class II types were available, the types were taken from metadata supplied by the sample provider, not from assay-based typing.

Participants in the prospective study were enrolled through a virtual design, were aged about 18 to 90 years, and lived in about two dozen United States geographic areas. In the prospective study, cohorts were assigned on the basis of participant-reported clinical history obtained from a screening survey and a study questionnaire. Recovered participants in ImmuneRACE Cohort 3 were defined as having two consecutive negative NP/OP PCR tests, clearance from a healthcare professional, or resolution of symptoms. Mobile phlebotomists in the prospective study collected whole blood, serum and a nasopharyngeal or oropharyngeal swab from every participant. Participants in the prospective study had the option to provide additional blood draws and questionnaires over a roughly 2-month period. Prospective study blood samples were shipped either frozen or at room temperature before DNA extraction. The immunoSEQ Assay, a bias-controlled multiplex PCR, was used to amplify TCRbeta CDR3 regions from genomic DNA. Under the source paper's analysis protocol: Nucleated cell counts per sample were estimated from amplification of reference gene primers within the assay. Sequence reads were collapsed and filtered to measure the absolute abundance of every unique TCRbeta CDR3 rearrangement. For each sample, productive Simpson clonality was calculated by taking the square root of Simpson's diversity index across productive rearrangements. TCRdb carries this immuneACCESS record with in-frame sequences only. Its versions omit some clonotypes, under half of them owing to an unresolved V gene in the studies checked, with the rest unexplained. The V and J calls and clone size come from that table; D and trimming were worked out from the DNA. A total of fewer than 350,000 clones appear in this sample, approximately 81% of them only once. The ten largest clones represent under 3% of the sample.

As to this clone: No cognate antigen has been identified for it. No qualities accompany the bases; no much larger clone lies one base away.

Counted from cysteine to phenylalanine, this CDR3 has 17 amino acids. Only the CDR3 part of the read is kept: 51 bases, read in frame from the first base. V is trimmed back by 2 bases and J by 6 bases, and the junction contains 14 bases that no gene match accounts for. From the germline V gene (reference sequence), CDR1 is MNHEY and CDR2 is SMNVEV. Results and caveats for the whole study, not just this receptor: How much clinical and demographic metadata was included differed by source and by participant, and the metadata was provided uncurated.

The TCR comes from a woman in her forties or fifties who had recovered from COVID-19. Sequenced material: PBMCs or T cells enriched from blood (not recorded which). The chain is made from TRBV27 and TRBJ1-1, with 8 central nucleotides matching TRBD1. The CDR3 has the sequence CASSLSFALGQAPEAFF. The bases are TGTGCCAGCAGTTTAAGTTTCGCGTTGGGACAGGCCCCTGAAGCTTTCTTT.